Below are 21 T cell receptor beta chains sequenced from a single sample in a study of shared clonotypes between healthy human individuals. Some clones are missing from TCRdb's copy, which holds only in-frame ones; the method was immunoSEQ multiplex PCR. The data hold about 1.1 million clones, with around 82% observed a single time. The sequenced sample consisted of memory CD4+ T cells from PBMCs. The sample's subset: CD45RA-negative fraction. Receptor source: a man aged 18 to 30 in good health. Some clones in this sample may be carry-over from other donors' samples.

In its sample, this clone was seen many times. Other DNA sequences in the same sample also yield this CDR3. The chain has TRBV5-1 and TRBJ2-5; perhaps TRBD1 as D (5 bases). The CDR3 is made up of 14 amino acids. Germline CDR1 is SGHRS and CDR2 is YFSETQ. V lost 2 bases, J lost 4 bases, and 12 bases lay in between. CDR3 DNA: TGCGCCAGCAGCTTATGGGGCCCGGGAGAGACCCAGTACTTC. As protein: CASSLWGPGETQYF.

Here the CDR3 DNA reads TGTGCCAGCAGCTTATACCTGGGGTCCTATGGCTACACCTTC. Residues: CASSLYLGSYGYTF. The J gene is TRBJ1-2, the V gene TRBV11-2; D gene ambiguous. The V gene's germline CDR1 is SGHAT and CDR2 FQNNGV. The V end was cut by 2 bases, the J end by 4 bases, with 11 bases between. This CDR3 has 14 residues. The full variable domain, rest sourced from reference TRBV11-2 and TRBJ1-2, is EAGVAQSPRYKIIEKRQSVAFWCNPISGHATLYWYQQILGQGPKLLIQFQNNGVVDDSQLPKDRFSAERLKGVDSTLKIQPAKLEDSAVYLCASSLYLGSYGYTFGSGTRLTVV.

The chain links TRBV28 to TRBJ1-3; 9 bases align to TRBD1. The CDR3 spans 16 residues. The trim removed 6 bases at V and 0 bases at J, leaving 6 bases unmatched. Germline loops: CDR1 MDHEN, CDR2 SYDVKM. DNA for the CDR3: TGTGCCAGCAGGTCGGGGACAGGGCTCTCTGGAAACACCATATATTTT. It specifies CASRSGTGLSGNTIYF. Drawing the rest from reference TRBV28 and TRBJ1-3, the complete variable domain is DVKVTQSSRYLVKRTGEKVFLECVQDMDHENMFWYRQDPGLGLRLIYFSYDVKMKEKGDIPEGYSVSREKKERFSLILESASTNQTSMYLCASRSGTGLSGNTIYFGEGSWLTVV.

This chain links TRBV7-3 with TRBJ2-3, with D tentatively TRBD2 (5 bases). Trimming removed 8 bases from V and 6 bases from J, with 15 bases in between. The germline V gene has CDR1 SGHTA and CDR2 FQGTGA. This CDR3 comprises 13 residues. Written as DNA, the CDR3 is TGTGCCAGCTCTCACGAACCGGGGGATACGCAGTATTTT. Protein sequence: CASSHEPGDTQYF.

The rearrangement links TRBV29-1 to TRBJ2-7, with 8 bases that match TRBD1. The ends lost 1 base at V and 0 bases at J; junction bases unmatched: 8. Germline CDR1 reads SQVTM; CDR2 reads ANQGSEA. The CDR3 length is 16 residues. In DNA, the CDR3 is TGCAGCGTTGAAGCCTGGACAGGGATCAGCTCCTACGAGCAGTACTTC. Amino acids: CSVEAWTGISSYEQYF.

The rearrangement uses TRBV30 and TRBJ1-1; weak D call: TRBD1 (6 bases). V lost 2 bases and J lost 4, with 17 bases in between. The germline V gene has CDR1 GTSNPN and CDR2 SVGIG (reference sequence). CDR3 length: 15 amino acids. CDR3 bases: TGTGCCTGGAGTCACAGTGGCAGGGGCCCCACTGAAGCTTTCTTT. Encoded protein: CAWSHSGRGPTEAFF. Looking up the rest from reference TRBV30 and TRBJ1-1 gives the full variable domain: SQTIHQWPATLVQPVGSPLSLECTVEGTSNPNLYWYRQAAGRGLQLLFYSVGIGQISSEVPQNLSASRPQDRQFILSSKKLLLSDSGFYLCAWSHSGRGPTEAFFGQGTRLTVV.

The chain recombines TRBV2 with TRBJ1-2; D gene unclear. The CDR3 extends over 15 amino acids. The V end lost 4 bases, the J end lost 3 bases, and 15 bases lay between the germline ends. CDR1 is SNHLY and CDR2 is FYNNEI in the germline V gene. CDR3 sequence: CASSGSATRHYGYTF. The CDR3 bases are TGTGCCAGCAGTGGCTCGGCGACTAGACACTATGGCTACACCTTC.

As concerns this clone: Given a far larger clone just one base away, this is likely a sequencing read error. This sequence joins TRBV27 and TRBJ2-3; D unclear. Germline CDR1 and CDR2: MNHEY and SMNVEV (reference sequence). Trimming shortened V by 2 bases and J by 2 bases, and 5 bases separated the two germline ends. The CDR3 length is 13 residues. The CDR3 nucleotides are TGTGCCAGCAGTTTACTGGCCACAGATACGCAGTATTTT. Its protein is CASSLLATDTQYF.

This sequence joins TRBV7-9 and TRBJ2-2; no clear D gene. Germline CDR1 and CDR2: SEHNR and FQNEAQ (reference sequence). The V gene lost 1 base and the J gene lost 6 bases, with 3 bases spanning the gap. CDR3 length: 12 residues. CDR3 DNA: TGTGCCAGCAGCTTAGTCCCCGGGGAGCTGTTTTTT. It translates to CASSLVPGELFF. The variable domain in full, completed from reference TRBV7-9 and TRBJ2-2, reads DTGVSQNPRHKITKRGQNVTFRCDPISEHNRLYWYRQTLGQGPEFLTYFQNEAQLEKSRLLSDRFSAERPKGSFSTLEIQRTEQGDSAMYLCASSLVPGELFFGEGSRLTVL.

The chain combines TRBV7-2 with TRBJ1-1; tentatively, D is TRBD1 (6 bases). Germline lookup yields CDR1 SGHTA and CDR2 FQGNSA. Trimming removed 2 bases from V and 0 bases from J, with 7 bases in between. The CDR3 spans 14 residues. This CDR3 reads CASSLWGLNTEAFF. The CDR3 nucleotides are TGTGCCAGCAGCTTATGGGGGCTGAACACTGAAGCTTTCTTT.

J is TRBJ2-2 and V is TRBV18; a weak D match, TRBD1 (6 bases). CDR1 and CDR2 (germline): KGHSH, LQKENI. Trimming removed 2 bases at V and 6 bases at J, with 13 bases between. The CDR3 is 15 amino acids. The CDR3: CASSPKQGNPGELFF. For the CDR3, the DNA is TGTGCCAGCTCACCAAAACAGGGAAATCCCGGGGAGCTGTTTTTT.

The V gene is TRBV6-1, the J gene TRBJ1-4; tentatively, D is TRBD1 (5 bases). The germline V gene encodes CDR1 MNHNS and CDR2 SASEGT. This CDR3 has 15 residues. V was clipped by 1 base and J by 2 bases, with 8 bases between them. The CDR3 reads CASSEGRGTNEKLFF. The CDR3 coding sequence is TGTGCCAGCAGTGAAGGACGGGGGACTAATGAAAAACTGTTTTTT.

The chain combines TRBV9 with TRBJ2-2; 7 positions agree with TRBD2. The CDR3 length is 16 residues. The junction had 7 bases not matched to a gene; V was cut back by 3 bases and J by 2 bases. Germline assignment: CDR1 SGDLS and CDR2 YYNGEE. CDR3 amino acids: CASSGSSGVNTGELFF. CDR3 in DNA: TGTGCCAGCAGCGGATCTAGCGGAGTAAACACCGGGGAGCTGTTTTTT.

J is TRBJ2-7 and V is TRBV7-9; unclear D gene. CDR1 and CDR2 from the germline V gene are SEHNR and FQNEAQ (reference sequence). Trimming took off 1 base at V and 0 bases at J, with 7 bases between the two ends. The CDR3 is 14 amino acids. In nucleotides, the CDR3 is TGTGCCAGCAGCTTAGGGATAAGCTCCTACGAGCAGTACTTC. It is translated as CASSLGISSYEQYF.

This chain links TRBV28 with TRBJ2-1; TRBD2 aligns across 13 bases. V was clipped by 5 bases and J by 0 bases; unmatched bases: 10. The germline V gene has CDR1 MDHEN and CDR2 SYDVKM. The length of the CDR3 is 19 residues. CDR3 bases: TGTGCCAGCAGTGCGACTAGCGGGAGGCCCGGCAGCTCCTACAATGAGCAGTTCTTC. As protein: CASSATSGRPGSSYNEQFF.

The chain joins TRBV6-4 to TRBJ2-6; 8 bases map to TRBD1. The CDR3 is 15 residues long. Trimming cost V 5 bases and J 2 bases; bases outside gene matches: 2. CDR1 and CDR2 (germline): MRHNA, SNTAGT. CDR3 sequence (DNA): TGTGCCAGCAGTCAGGGGGCGGCTGGGGCCAACGTCCTGACTTTC. Amino acid sequence: CASSQGAAGANVLTF.

The chain couples TRBV6-1 to TRBJ2-7; 8 bases fit TRBD2. Germline trimming cut 0 bases from V and 3 bases from J; bases unmatched to any gene: 7. The germline gives CDR1 MNHNS, CDR2 SASEGT. The CDR3 has 16 amino acids. CDR3 bases: TGTGCCAGCAGTGAAGCGATGAGACTAGCGATCTACGAGCAGTACTTC. Translation gives CASSEAMRLAIYEQYF.

The chain carries TRBV7-6 and TRBJ2-2, with 9 bases that match TRBD2. V lost 5 bases to trimming and J lost 6 bases; unmatched junction nucleotides: 10. The CDR3 has 16 residues. CDR1 and CDR2 from the germline V gene are SGHVS and FNYEAQ. The CDR3 region has the DNA TGTGCCAGCAGCCCCGAGGGGCTAGCGGGACCCGGGGAGCTGTTTTTT. It yields the protein CASSPEGLAGPGELFF.

V gene TRBV15 combines with J gene TRBJ2-1, with 8 bases identical to TRBD2. Germline CDR1 LNHNV, CDR2 YYDKDF (reference sequence). V trimming: 6 bases; J trimming: 6 bases; junction bases outside the gene matches: 7. The CDR3 spans 14 residues. For the CDR3, the DNA is TGTGCCACCAGTTCGTATGCGGGGGGCAATGAGCAGTTCTTC. It specifies CATSSYAGGNEQFF.

This clone has only one observation. The chain combines TRBV28 with TRBJ1-5; D remains ambiguous. The CDR3 has 16 amino acids. Germline CDR1 MDHEN, CDR2 SYDVKM. Trimming shortened V by 3 bases and J by 0 bases, and 12 bases separated the two germline ends. The chain's CDR3 is CASSLSEGYSNQPQHF. The CDR3 DNA reads TGTGCCAGCAGTTTGTCGGAGGGTTATAGCAATCAGCCCCAGCATTTT.

The gene calls are TRBV7-9 and TRBJ2-7; 9 nucleotides line up with TRBD1. V was clipped by 2 bases and J by 4 bases; unmatched bases: 3. The CDR3 runs 14 residues. Germline-derived CDR1 and CDR2 are SEHNR and FQNEAQ (reference sequence). The CDR3 loop is CASSLTGGDYEQYF. The DNA for the CDR3 is TGTGCCAGCAGCTTAACAGGGGGCGATTACGAGCAGTACTTC. Supplemented by reference TRBV7-9 and TRBJ2-7, the full variable domain reads DTGVSQNPRHKITKRGQNVTFRCDPISEHNRLYWYRQTLGQGPEFLTYFQNEAQLEKSRLLSDRFSAERPKGSFSTLEIQRTEQGDSAMYLCASSLTGGDYEQYFGPGTRLTVT.